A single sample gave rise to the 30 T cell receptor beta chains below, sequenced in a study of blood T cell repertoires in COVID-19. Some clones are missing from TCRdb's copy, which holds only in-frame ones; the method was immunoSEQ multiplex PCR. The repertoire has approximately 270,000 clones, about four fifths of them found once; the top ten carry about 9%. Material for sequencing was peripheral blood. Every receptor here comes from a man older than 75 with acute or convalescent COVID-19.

As DNA, the CDR3 is TGTGCCAGCCGACAGGGGGCGTACGAGCAGTACTTC. This translates into CASRQGAYEQYF. The chain is built from TRBV28 and TRBJ2-7, with 10 bases lining up with TRBD1. V gave up 8 bases and J gave up 4 bases; unmatched junction bases: 2. Germline V gives CDR1 MDHEN, CDR2 SYDVKM. This CDR3 is built from 12 residues.

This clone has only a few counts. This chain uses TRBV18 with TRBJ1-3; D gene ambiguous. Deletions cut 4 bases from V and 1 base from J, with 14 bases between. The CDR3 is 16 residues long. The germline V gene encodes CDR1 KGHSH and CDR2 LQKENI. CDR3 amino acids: CASSREGSRSGNTIYF. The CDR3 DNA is TGTGCCAGCTCACGGGAAGGGAGCAGGTCTGGAAACACCATATATTTT. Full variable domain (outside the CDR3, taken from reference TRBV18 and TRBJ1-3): NAGVMQNPRHLVRRRGQEARLRCSPMKGHSHVYWYRQLPEEGLKFMVYLQKENIIDESGMPKERFSAEFPKEGPSILRIQQVVRGDSAAYFCASSREGSRSGNTIYFGEGSWLTVV.

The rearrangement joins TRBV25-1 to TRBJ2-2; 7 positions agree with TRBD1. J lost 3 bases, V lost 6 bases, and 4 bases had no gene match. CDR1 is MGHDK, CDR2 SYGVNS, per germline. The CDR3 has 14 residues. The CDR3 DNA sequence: TGTGCCAGCAGGGAGACAGGGTACACCGGGGAGCTGTTTTTT. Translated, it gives CASRETGYTGELFF.

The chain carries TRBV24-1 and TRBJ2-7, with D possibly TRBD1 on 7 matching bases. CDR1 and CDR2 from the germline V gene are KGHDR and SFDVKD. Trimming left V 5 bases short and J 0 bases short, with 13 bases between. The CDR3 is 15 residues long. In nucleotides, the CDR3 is TGTGCCACCAGTGGTCTCCAGGGGGGCTCCTACGAGCAGTACTTC. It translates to CATSGLQGGSYEQYF.

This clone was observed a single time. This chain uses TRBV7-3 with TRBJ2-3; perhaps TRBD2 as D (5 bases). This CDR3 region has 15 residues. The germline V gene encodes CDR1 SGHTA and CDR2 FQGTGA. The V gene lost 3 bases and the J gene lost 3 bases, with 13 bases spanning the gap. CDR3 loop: CASSLGGSRTDTQYF. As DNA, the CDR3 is TGTGCCAGCAGCTTGGGTGGGAGTCGGACAGATACGCAGTATTTT. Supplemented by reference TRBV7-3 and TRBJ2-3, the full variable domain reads GAGVSQTPSNKVTEKGKYVELRCDPISGHTALYWYRQSLGQGPEFLIYFQGTGAADDSGLPNDRFFAVRPEGSVSTLKIQRTERGDSAVYLCASSLGGSRTDTQYFGPGTRLTVL.

CDR3: CASSTSGVGETQYF. In DNA, the CDR3 is TGTGCCAGCAGTACTAGCGGGGTCGGGGAGACCCAGTACTTC. This rearrangement joins TRBV27 to TRBJ2-5; 10 nucleotides match TRBD2. The CDR3 spans 14 residues. Germline assignment: CDR1 MNHEY and CDR2 SMNVEV (reference sequence). V gave up 5 bases and J gave up 5 bases; unmatched junction bases: 5.

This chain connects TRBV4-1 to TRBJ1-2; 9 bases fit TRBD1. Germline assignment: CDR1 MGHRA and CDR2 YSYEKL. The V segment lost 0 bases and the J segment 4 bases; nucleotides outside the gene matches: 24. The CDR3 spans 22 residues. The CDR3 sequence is CASSQEMIGTGPFLDMVYGYTF. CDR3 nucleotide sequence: TGCGCCAGCAGCCAAGAGATGATTGGGACAGGGCCATTTTTGGATATGGTCTATGGCTACACCTTC.

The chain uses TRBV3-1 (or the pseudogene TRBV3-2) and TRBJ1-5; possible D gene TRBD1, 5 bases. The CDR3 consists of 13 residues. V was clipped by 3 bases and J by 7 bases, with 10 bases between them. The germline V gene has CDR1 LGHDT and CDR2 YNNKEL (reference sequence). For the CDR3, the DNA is TGTGCCAGCAGCCACAGGGATGGCCAGCCCCAGCATTTT. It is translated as CASSHRDGQPQHF.

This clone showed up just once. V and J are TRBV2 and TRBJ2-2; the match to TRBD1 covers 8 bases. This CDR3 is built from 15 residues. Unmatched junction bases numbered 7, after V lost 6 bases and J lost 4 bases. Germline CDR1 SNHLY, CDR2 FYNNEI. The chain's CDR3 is CASRDRGPTTGELFF. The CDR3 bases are TGTGCCAGCAGAGACAGGGGCCCAACCACCGGGGAGCTGTTTTTT.

CDR3 region: CASLGDRANYGYTF. In DNA form, the CDR3 reads TGTGCCAGCCTAGGGGACAGGGCAAACTATGGCTACACCTTC. The chain uses TRBV28 and TRBJ1-2; 9 bases align to TRBD1. CDR1 is MDHEN and CDR2 is SYDVKM in the germline V gene. There are 14 residues in the CDR3. The ends lost 8 bases at V and 2 bases at J; junction bases unmatched: 6.

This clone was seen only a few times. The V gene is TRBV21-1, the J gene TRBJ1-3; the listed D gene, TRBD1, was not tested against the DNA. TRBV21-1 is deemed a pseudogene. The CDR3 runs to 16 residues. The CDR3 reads CASSKVGTGVGNTIYF. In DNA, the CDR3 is TGTGCCAGCAGCAAAGTGGGCACAGGGGTAGGAAACACCATATATTTT.

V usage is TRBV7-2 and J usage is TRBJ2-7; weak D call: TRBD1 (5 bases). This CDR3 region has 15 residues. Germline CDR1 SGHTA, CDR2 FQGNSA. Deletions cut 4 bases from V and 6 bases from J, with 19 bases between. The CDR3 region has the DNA TGTGCCAGCAGCTCCTTCAGGGCAAAGACTGGCGAGCAGTACTTC. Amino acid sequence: CASSSFRAKTGEQYF.

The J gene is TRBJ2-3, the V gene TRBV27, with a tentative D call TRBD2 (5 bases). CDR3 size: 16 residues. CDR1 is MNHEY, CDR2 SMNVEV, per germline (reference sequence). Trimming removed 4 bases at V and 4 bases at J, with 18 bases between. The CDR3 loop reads CASSSTGPKEADTQYF. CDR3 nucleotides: TGTGCCAGCAGTTCTACCGGCCCCAAGGAGGCAGATACGCAGTATTTT.

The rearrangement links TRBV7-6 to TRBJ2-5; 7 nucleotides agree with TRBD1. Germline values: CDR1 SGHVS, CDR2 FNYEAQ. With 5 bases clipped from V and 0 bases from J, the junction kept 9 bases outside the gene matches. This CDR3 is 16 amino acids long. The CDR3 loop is CASSARTGRHQETQYF. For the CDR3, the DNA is TGTGCCAGCAGCGCCAGGACAGGCCGTCACCAAGAGACCCAGTACTTC.

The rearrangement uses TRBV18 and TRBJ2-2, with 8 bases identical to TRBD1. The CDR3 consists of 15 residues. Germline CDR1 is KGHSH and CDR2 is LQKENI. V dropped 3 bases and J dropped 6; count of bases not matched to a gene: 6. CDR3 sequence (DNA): TGTGCCAGCTCACCCGCGACAGGGGTTCCCGGGGAGCTGTTTTTT. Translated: CASSPATGVPGELFF.

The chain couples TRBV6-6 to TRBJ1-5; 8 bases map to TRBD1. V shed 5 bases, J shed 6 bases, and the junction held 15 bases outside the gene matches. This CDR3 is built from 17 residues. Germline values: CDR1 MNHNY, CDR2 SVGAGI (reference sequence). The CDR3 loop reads CASSPGTGMFMSQPQHF. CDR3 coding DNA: TGTGCCAGCAGTCCCGGGACAGGAATGTTTATGAGTCAGCCCCAGCATTTT.

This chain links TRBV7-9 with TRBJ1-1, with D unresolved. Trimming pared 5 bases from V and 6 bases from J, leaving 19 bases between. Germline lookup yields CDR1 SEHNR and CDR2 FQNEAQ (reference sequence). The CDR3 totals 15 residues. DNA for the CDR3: TGTGCCAGCAGCCCGCCCGGGCCCGGAGGATCTGAAGCTTTCTTT. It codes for CASSPPGPGGSEAFF. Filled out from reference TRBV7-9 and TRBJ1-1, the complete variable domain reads DTGVSQNPRHKITKRGQNVTFRCDPISEHNRLYWYRQTLGQGPEFLTYFQNEAQLEKSRLLSDRFSAERPKGSFSTLEIQRTEQGDSAMYLCASSPPGPGGSEAFFGQGTRLTVV.

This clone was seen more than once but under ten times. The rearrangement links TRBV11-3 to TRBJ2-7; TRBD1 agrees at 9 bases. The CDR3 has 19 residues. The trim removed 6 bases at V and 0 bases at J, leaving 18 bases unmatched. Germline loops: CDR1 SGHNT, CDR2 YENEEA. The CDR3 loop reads CASRPGTGQRAGPSYEQYF. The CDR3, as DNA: TGTGCCAGCAGACCCGGGACAGGGCAACGAGCGGGACCCTCCTACGAGCAGTACTTC.

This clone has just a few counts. The CDR3 DNA reads TGTGCCAGCTCACCAGACGGGACAGCATATGCAACTAATGAAAAACTGTTTTTT. Its protein product is CASSPDGTAYATNEKLFF. The chain combines TRBV18 with TRBJ1-4, with 7 bases fitting TRBD1. The CDR3 spans 18 residues. Germline lookup yields CDR1 KGHSH and CDR2 LQKENI. Germline trimming cut 2 bases from V and 0 bases from J; bases unmatched to any gene: 9.

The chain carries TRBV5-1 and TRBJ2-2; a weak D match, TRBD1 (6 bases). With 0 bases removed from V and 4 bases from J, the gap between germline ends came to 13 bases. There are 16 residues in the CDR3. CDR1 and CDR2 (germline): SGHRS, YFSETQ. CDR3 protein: CASSLATQGGTGELFF. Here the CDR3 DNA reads TGCGCCAGCAGCTTGGCCACACAGGGTGGCACCGGGGAGCTGTTTTTT.

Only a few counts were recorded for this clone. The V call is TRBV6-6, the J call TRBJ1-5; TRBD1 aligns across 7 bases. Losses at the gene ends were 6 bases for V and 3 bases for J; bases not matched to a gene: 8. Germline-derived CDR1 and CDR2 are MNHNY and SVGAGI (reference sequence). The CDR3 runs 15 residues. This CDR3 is CASSPTGENNQPQHF. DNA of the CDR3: TGTGCCAGCAGCCCTACAGGGGAAAACAATCAGCCCCAGCATTTT.

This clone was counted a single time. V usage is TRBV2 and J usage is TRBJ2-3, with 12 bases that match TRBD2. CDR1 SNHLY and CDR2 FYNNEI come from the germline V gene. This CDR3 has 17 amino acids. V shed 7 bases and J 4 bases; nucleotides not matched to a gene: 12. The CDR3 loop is CASIKRKLAGGPDTQYF. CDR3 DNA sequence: TGTGCCAGCATTAAACGAAAACTAGCGGGGGGCCCAGATACGCAGTATTTT.

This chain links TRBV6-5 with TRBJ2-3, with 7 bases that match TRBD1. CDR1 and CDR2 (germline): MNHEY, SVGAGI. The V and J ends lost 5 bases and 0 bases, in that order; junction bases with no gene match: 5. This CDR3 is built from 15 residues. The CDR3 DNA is TGTGCCAGCAGTCCTAGGGGGCCTAGCACAGATACGCAGTATTTT. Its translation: CASSPRGPSTDTQYF.

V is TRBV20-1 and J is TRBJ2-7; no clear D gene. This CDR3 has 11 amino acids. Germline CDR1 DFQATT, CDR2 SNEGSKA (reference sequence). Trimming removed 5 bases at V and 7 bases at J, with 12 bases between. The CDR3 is CSASASREQYF. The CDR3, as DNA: TGCAGTGCTTCCGCTTCGCGGGAGCAGTACTTC.

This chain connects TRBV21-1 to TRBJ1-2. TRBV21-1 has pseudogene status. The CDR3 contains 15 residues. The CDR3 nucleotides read TGTGCCAGCAGCAACATGACTCCGGAGGATGATGGCTACACCTTC. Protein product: CASSNMTPEDDGYTF.

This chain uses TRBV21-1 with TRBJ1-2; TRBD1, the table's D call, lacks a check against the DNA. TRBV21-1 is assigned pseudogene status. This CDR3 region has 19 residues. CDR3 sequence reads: CASSGRKPGHQLPNYGYTF. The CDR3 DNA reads TGTGCCAGCAGCGGCCGGAAACCGGGACACCAGCTCCCTAACTATGGCTACACCTTC.

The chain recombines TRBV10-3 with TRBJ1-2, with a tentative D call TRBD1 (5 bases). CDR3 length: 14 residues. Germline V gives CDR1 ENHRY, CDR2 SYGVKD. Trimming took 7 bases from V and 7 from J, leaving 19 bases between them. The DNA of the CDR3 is TGTGCCATCAATCTAGGACAAGACGCCAGTGGCTACACCTTC. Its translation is CAINLGQDASGYTF.

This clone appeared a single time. CDR3 in DNA: TGTGCCAGTTCCTGGGGGGGCGGATCCTACGAGCAGTACTTC. It translates to CASSWGGGSYEQYF. V is TRBV19 and J is TRBJ2-7, with D perhaps matching TRBD2 (7 bases). CDR1 LNHDA and CDR2 SQIVND come from the germline V gene (reference sequence). Trimming took off 8 bases at V and 1 base at J, with 15 bases between the two ends. The CDR3 runs to 14 residues.

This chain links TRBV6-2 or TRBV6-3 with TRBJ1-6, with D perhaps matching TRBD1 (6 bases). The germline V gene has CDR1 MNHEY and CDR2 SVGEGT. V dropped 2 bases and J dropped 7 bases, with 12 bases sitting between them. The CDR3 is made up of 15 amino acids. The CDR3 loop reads CASSYGGAGNSPLHF. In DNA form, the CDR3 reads TGTGCCAGCAGTTACGGGGGCGCGGGCAATTCACCCCTCCACTTT.

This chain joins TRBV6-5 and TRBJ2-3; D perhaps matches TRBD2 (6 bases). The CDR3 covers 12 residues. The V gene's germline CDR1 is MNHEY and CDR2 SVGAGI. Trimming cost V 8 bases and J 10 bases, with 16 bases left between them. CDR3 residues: CASGSGLSAQYF. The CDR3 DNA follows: TGTGCCAGCGGTAGCGGCCTCTCGGCGCAGTATTTT.